One and the same sample provided the 30 T cell receptor beta chains below, sequenced in a study of HIV-infected patients and healthy controls. Roughly three months, about 14 weeks, into antiretroviral therapy, follow-up blood was collected. Whole blood was used without fractionation, so all unsorted peripheral T cells were included. Reverse transcription used around 540 ng RNA and constant-region primers for alpha and beta. Using multiplexing indices, alpha and beta chain libraries were generated apart by chain-specific third strand synthesis. In TCRdb, the 5' RACE reads were re-called with MiXCR into one record per CDR3 protein. The sample has some 7,700 distinct CDR3 sequences, 5.5% to 8.5% seen once. The sample in question was blood, obtained during antiretroviral therapy. Receptors were obtained from an adult with HIV infection.

This clonotype showed up just a few times. The library was built for alpha chains, so this beta chain is an off-target read and its size means little. This rearrangement joins TRBV2 to TRBJ2-3; maybe TRBD1 (5 bases). V dropped 2 bases and J dropped 0 bases, with 9 bases sitting between them. The CDR3 is 15 amino acids. Germline-derived CDR1 and CDR2 are SNHLY and FYNNEI. The CDR3 nucleotides are TGTGCCAGCAGTGAACAGGGTACTAGCACAGATACGCAGTATTTT. Residues: CASSEQGTSTDTQYF.

This clonotype was seen ten or more times. Within a library made for alpha chains, this beta chain is off target, and its count is uninformative. This rearrangement joins TRBV6-1 to TRBJ2-7, with no clear D. Trimming removed 1 base at V and 2 bases at J, with 6 bases between. Germline V gives CDR1 MNHNS, CDR2 SASEGT. This CDR3 has 13 amino acids. The CDR3 is CASSEGQAYEQYF. DNA for the CDR3: TGTGCCAGCAGTGAAGGTCAGGCCTACGAGCAGTACTTC.

This clonotype has ten or more counts. A library prepared for alpha chains yielded this beta chain as an off-target read; its size is of little meaning. V and J are TRBV4-1 and TRBJ2-7; tentative D call: TRBD2 (5 bases). The length of the CDR3 is 15 residues. V shed 2 bases and J shed 2 bases, with 13 bases lying between them. Looked up from germline, CDR1 is MGHRA and CDR2 is YSYEKL. CDR3 sequence (DNA): TGCGCCAGCAGCCAACCCGACCGGGAAGCCTACGAGCAGTACTTC. Its translation is CASSQPDREAYEQYF.

This clonotype came up many times. The library was built for alpha chains, so this beta chain is an off-target read and its size means little. The chain employs TRBV9 and TRBJ2-1; D could derive from TRBD1 or TRBD2 (5 bases each). The germline V gene encodes CDR1 SGDLS and CDR2 YYNGEE. CDR3 length: 19 amino acids. V was cut by 0 bases and J by 0 bases, with 19 bases left in between. As DNA, the CDR3 is TGTGCCAGCAGCGTAGAGATGATTGGGGGTTTGAGCTCCTACAATGAGCAGTTCTTC. Translation gives CASSVEMIGGLSSYNEQFF.

Sample share makes this clonotype medium-sized (0.01 to 0.1%). With the library built for alpha chains, this beta chain is off target and its frequency is not meaningful. This chain's CDR3 is CATSVQGNTGELFF. CDR3 DNA sequence: TGTGCCACCAGTGTGCAGGGGAACACCGGGGAGCTGTTTTTT. This chain joins TRBV24-1 and TRBJ2-2; D possibly corresponds to TRBD1 (5 bases). Trimming cost V 5 bases and J 1 base, with 7 bases left between them. This CDR3 has 14 amino acids. Germline assignment: CDR1 KGHDR and CDR2 SFDVKD.

By sample share, this clonotype is medium-sized. This beta chain is a stray read from a library made for alpha chains; its abundance is not meaningful. The chain links TRBV2 to TRBJ2-2; 7 positions agree with TRBD2. The V segment lost 5 bases and the J segment 6 bases; nucleotides outside the gene matches: 6. The CDR3 covers 14 residues. Germline CDR1 is SNHLY and CDR2 is FYNNEI. The CDR3 sequence: CASSTTSAAGELFF. CDR3 coding DNA: TGTGCCAGCAGTACTACTAGCGCCGCCGGGGAGCTGTTTTTT. Looking up the rest from reference TRBV2 and TRBJ2-2 gives the full variable domain: EPEVTQTPSHQVTQMGQEVILRCVPISNHLYFYWYRQILGQKVEFLVSFYNNEISEKSEIFDDQFSVERPDGSNFTLKIRSTKLEDSAMYFCASSTTSAAGELFFGEGSRLTVL.

As regards this clonotype: The library was built for alpha chains, so this beta chain is an off-target read and its size means little. V and J are TRBV24-1 and TRBJ2-5; 10 nucleotides agree with TRBD2. The CDR3 consists of 14 residues. Germline CDR1 KGHDR, CDR2 SFDVKD. Trimming cost V 1 base and J 7 bases; bases outside gene matches: 2. The CDR3 DNA follows: TGTGCCACCAGTGATTTTGGACTAGCGGCGACCCAGTACTTC. It encodes CATSDFGLAATQYF.

This clonotype was counted at least ten times. At one boundary the junction diverges from the germline segment, which might be a read error. This beta chain turned up in a library designed for alpha chains; as an off-target read, its abundance says little. The V and J genes are TRBV6-6 and TRBJ1-1, with 7 bases that match TRBD1. The CDR3 sequence is 13 residues long. Germline V gene data show CDR1 as MNHNY and CDR2 as SVGAGI (reference sequence). The CDR3 DNA reads TGTGCCAGCAACGACAGGGAGGGTGGCCTCGATCTCTTT. Translated: CASNDREGGLDLF.

This clonotype was picked up a small number of times. Little can be read into the size of this beta chain, an off-target read in a library designed for alpha chains. The rearrangement joins TRBV11-2 to TRBJ2-1, with 7 bases identical to TRBD2. V lost 1 base to trimming and J lost 6 bases; unmatched junction nucleotides: 6. Germline assignment: CDR1 SGHAT and CDR2 FQNNGV. The CDR3 sequence is 15 residues long. The CDR3 reads CASSLVGGSGNEQFF. Written as DNA, the CDR3 is TGTGCCAGCAGCTTAGTTGGCGGGAGCGGCAATGAGCAGTTCTTC.

This clonotype was recorded many times. The library was built for alpha chains, so this beta chain is an off-target read and its size means little. This chain joins TRBV3-1 and TRBJ2-7; D possibly corresponds to TRBD2 (6 bases). This CDR3 is 15 amino acids long. The germline CDR1 and CDR2 sequences are LGHDT and YNNKEL (reference sequence). V lost 4 bases and J 4 bases, leaving 17 bases between the germline ends. The CDR3 coding sequence is TGTGCCAGCAGCCCGACGGTGGGGGGACTTTACGAGCAGTACTTC. This encodes CASSPTVGGLYEQYF.

This clonotype qualifies as medium-sized. This beta chain slipped into a library made for alpha chains as a stray read, so its size is not meaningful. The chain combines TRBV20-1 with TRBJ2-3; the match to TRBD2 covers 7 bases. The J segment lost 0 bases and the V segment lost 3 bases, leaving 9 bases of the junction unmatched. This CDR3 region has 16 residues. Per germline, CDR1 DFQATT and CDR2 SNEGSKA (reference sequence). CDR3 loop: CSASYSLAVSTDTQYF. DNA of the CDR3: TGCAGTGCTAGTTACTCCCTAGCGGTTAGCACAGATACGCAGTATTTT.

This clonotype is medium-sized. Because the library targeted alpha chains, this beta chain is an off-target read whose size means little. V usage is TRBV28 and J usage is TRBJ1-3; D not certain. V gave up 6 bases and J gave up 4 bases, with 16 bases separating them. Per the germline V gene, CDR1 is MDHEN and CDR2 is SYDVKM. This CDR3 is 15 amino acids long. The CDR3 is CASRPEWGAGNTIYF. Here the CDR3 DNA reads TGTGCCAGCAGGCCCGAGTGGGGAGCCGGAAACACCATATATTTT.

This clonotype qualifies as medium-sized. This beta chain is a stray sequence in a library constructed for alpha chains; its clone size is not meaningful. V is TRBV9 and J is TRBJ2-3; 7 bases fit TRBD1. The CDR3 contains 15 residues. Germline values: CDR1 SGDLS, CDR2 YYNGEE. With 3 bases clipped from V and 0 bases from J, the junction kept 4 bases outside the gene matches. The CDR3 nucleotides are TGTGCCAGCAGCGCGGACAGGTCCAGCACAGATACGCAGTATTTT. Protein sequence: CASSADRSSTDTQYF.

Ten or more counts support this clonotype. This beta chain is an unintended read in a library built for alpha chains; its size means little. The rearrangement joins TRBV12-3 or TRBV12-4 to TRBJ2-7; 12 nucleotides agree with TRBD1. The CDR3 consists of 15 residues. V trimming: 1 base; J trimming: 7 bases; junction bases outside the gene matches: 5. The CDR3 region is CASSLGGQGAWEQYF. The CDR3 nucleotides are TGTGCCAGCAGTTTAGGGGGACAGGGGGCTTGGGAGCAGTACTTC.

Many counts were recorded for this clonotype. This beta chain is off target for a library built for alpha chains, so its abundance means little. The chain joins TRBV20-1 to TRBJ1-2, with D uncertain. The CDR3 is 13 residues long. V shed 3 bases and J shed 4 bases, with 12 bases lying between them. Germline CDR1 reads DFQATT; CDR2 reads SNEGSKA (reference sequence). The DNA for the CDR3 is TGCAGTGCTAGCGAGGGATCGAGCTATGGCTACACCTTC. The encoded protein is CSASEGSSYGYTF.

This clonotype showed up many times. This beta chain represents an off-target read in a library built for alpha chains; its size is of limited meaning. The chain couples TRBV11-2 to TRBJ2-3, with D perhaps TRBD2 (5 bases). Trimming removed 4 bases at V and 0 bases at J, with 14 bases between. This CDR3 has 16 residues. Germline CDR1 and CDR2: SGHAT and FQNNGV. This chain's CDR3 is CASSSRFSASTDTQYF. The CDR3 DNA sequence: TGTGCCAGCAGCTCCCGGTTTAGCGCAAGCACAGATACGCAGTATTTT.

Judged by abundance, this clonotype is medium-sized. The size of this beta chain means little, since it is a stray read in a library made for alpha chains. The CDR3 reads CASSQVGGTDTQYF. DNA for the CDR3: TGCGCCAGCAGCCAAGTGGGTGGAACAGATACGCAGTATTTT. The chain uses TRBV4-1 and TRBJ2-3; no clear D. The CDR3 runs 14 residues. The germline V gene encodes CDR1 MGHRA and CDR2 YSYEKL. Trimming cost V 1 base and J 3 bases, with 8 bases left between them.

By share of the sample, this clonotype is medium-sized. Since it is a stray read in a library aimed at alpha chains, this beta chain has a size that is not meaningful. This sequence joins TRBV5-5 and TRBJ2-3; D uncertain. V was cut by 3 bases and J by 6 bases, with 17 bases left in between. The CDR3 contains 15 residues. From germline, CDR1 is SGHKS and CDR2 YYEKEE (reference sequence). CDR3 residues: CASSSLTWGTDTQYF. The DNA of the CDR3 is TGTGCCAGCAGCTCGCTTACCTGGGGAACGGATACGCAGTATTTT.

This clonotype was counted ten times or more. This beta chain was picked up by a library intended for alpha chains and is off target, so its count carries little meaning. This rearrangement joins TRBV19 to TRBJ2-1; 7 bases are a match to TRBD1. CDR3 size: 15 residues. Trimming at V came to 5 bases and at J to 4 bases, leaving 8 bases not matched to a gene. The germline V gene encodes CDR1 LNHDA and CDR2 SQIVND (reference sequence). The CDR3 nucleotides are TGTGCCAGTAGTCCCCGGGACAGAATGTACAATGAGCAGTTCTTC. It specifies CASSPRDRMYNEQFF.

On this clonotype: The library was prepared for alpha chains; this beta chain is a stray read, so its frequency means little. The chain combines TRBV7-9 with TRBJ1-1; no firm D call. The germline CDR1 and CDR2 sequences are SEHNR and FQNEAQ (reference sequence). The CDR3 covers 13 residues. The ends were cut back, 4 bases at V and 0 bases at J, with 6 bases in the middle. This chain's CDR3 is CASSSFMNTEAFF. The CDR3 DNA is TGTGCCAGCAGCTCCTTCATGAACACTGAAGCTTTCTTT.

This clonotype ranks as medium-sized (0.01 to 0.1%). The library was prepared for alpha chains; this beta chain is a stray read, so its frequency means little. The chain employs TRBV20-1 and TRBJ2-7, with TRBD1 identical over 8 bases. CDR3 size: 13 residues. The germline CDR1 and CDR2 sequences are DFQATT and SNEGSKA (reference sequence). The ends lost 6 bases at V and 6 bases at J; junction bases unmatched: 10. The CDR3 loop reads CSANGQGFAEQYF. The CDR3 bases are TGCAGTGCAAACGGACAGGGTTTCGCCGAGCAGTACTTC.

In this sample, this clonotype turned up a few times. This beta chain appears as a stray read in a library generated for alpha chains; its size is not informative. The gene calls are TRBV4-1 and TRBJ1-2; D is possibly TRBD1 (6 bases). V lost 1 base, J lost 4 bases, and 16 bases lay in between. Looked up from germline, CDR1 is MGHRA and CDR2 is YSYEKL. This CDR3 has 16 amino acids. CDR3 amino acids: CASSQVVAGALYGYTF. The CDR3 DNA reads TGCGCCAGCAGCCAAGTTGTAGCAGGGGCGCTCTATGGCTACACCTTC.

This clonotype was detected ten times or more. As an off-target read in a library built for alpha chains, this beta chain has a frequency of little significance. The gene calls are TRBV19 and TRBJ2-7, with D perhaps TRBD1 or TRBD2 (6 bases each). V was trimmed by 5 bases and J by 0 bases, leaving 20 bases between them. This CDR3 has 17 amino acids. Germline V gene sequence: CDR1 LNHDA, CDR2 SQIVND (reference sequence). CDR3 DNA: TGTGCCAGTAGTTCCCGGGGCCGTAAGGGGGGCTCCTACGAGCAGTACTTC. This sequence encodes CASSSRGRKGGSYEQYF.

This clonotype is judged medium-sized. The library was built for alpha chains, so this beta chain is an off-target read and its size means little. The chain carries TRBV3-1 and TRBJ2-7; D ambiguous. The V and J ends lost 4 bases and 2 bases respectively, with 12 bases between them. Germline V CDR1 and CDR2: LGHDT, YNNKEL (reference sequence). The CDR3 totals 14 residues. The CDR3 region is CASSPGRNTYEQYF. CDR3 nucleotides: TGTGCCAGCAGCCCTGGACGGAATACCTACGAGCAGTACTTC.

The table lists this clonotype with a few counts. This beta chain is an off-target read within a library intended for alpha chains, so its frequency means little. The chain combines TRBV5-5 with TRBJ2-3; the D gene is possibly TRBD1 (7 bases). The V and J ends lost 1 base and 3 bases respectively, with 12 bases between them. The CDR3 covers 15 residues. Germline V gene lookup returns CDR1 SGHKS and CDR2 YYEKEE (reference sequence). CDR3 nucleotides: TGTGCCAGCAGCTTGATGGCAGGGGGGACAGATACGCAGTATTTT. Its protein product is CASSLMAGGTDTQYF.

This clonotype is medium-sized in the sample. A library made for alpha chains picked up this beta chain off target, so its size means little. V is TRBV7-9 and J is TRBJ2-1; 9 bases fit TRBD1. Germline assignment: CDR1 SEHNR and CDR2 FQNEAQ (reference sequence). Trimming cost V 5 bases and J 1 base; bases outside gene matches: 0. The CDR3 spans 14 residues. The CDR3 is CASSGQGSYNEQFF. CDR3 DNA sequence: TGTGCCAGCAGCGGACAGGGGTCCTACAATGAGCAGTTCTTC. The full variable domain, completed using reference TRBV7-9 and TRBJ2-1, is DTGVSQNPRHKITKRGQNVTFRCDPISEHNRLYWYRQTLGQGPEFLTYFQNEAQLEKSRLLSDRFSAERPKGSFSTLEIQRTEQGDSAMYLCASSGQGSYNEQFFGPGTRLTVL.

Regarding this clonotype: This beta chain slipped into a library made for alpha chains as a stray read, so its size is not meaningful. V and J are TRBV5-5 and TRBJ2-7; TRBD2 matches at 11 bases. This CDR3 spans 15 amino acids. The V and J ends lost 4 bases and 1 base, in that order; junction bases with no gene match: 4. Germline loops: CDR1 SGHKS, CDR2 YYEKEE (reference sequence). The CDR3 sequence: CASSPLAGGSYEQYF. Written as DNA, the CDR3 is TGTGCCAGCAGCCCTTTAGCGGGGGGGTCCTACGAGCAGTACTTC. The full variable domain, in which reference TRBV5-5 and TRBJ2-7 provide the parts outside the CDR3, is DAGVTQSPTHLIKTRGQQVTLRCSPISGHKSVSWYQQVLGQGPQFIFQYYEKEERGRGNFPDRFSARQFPNYSSELNVNALLLGDSALYLCASSPLAGGSYEQYFGPGTRLTVT.

About this clonotype itself: Little can be read into the size of this beta chain, an off-target read in a library designed for alpha chains. V usage is TRBV5-1 and J usage is TRBJ1-1, with TRBD1 as a possible D gene (5 bases). From germline, CDR1 is SGHRS and CDR2 YFSETQ. V gave up 0 bases and J gave up 3 bases, with 9 bases separating them. The CDR3 extends over 14 amino acids. The CDR3 here is CASSLAGRDTEAFF. CDR3 bases: TGCGCCAGCAGCTTGGCAGGGAGGGACACTGAAGCTTTCTTT.

This clonotype counts as medium-sized. This beta chain slipped into a library made for alpha chains as a stray read, so its size is not meaningful. The rearrangement uses TRBV9 and TRBJ2-7, with 10 bases fitting TRBD1. The CDR3 is 15 amino acids. Unmatched junction bases numbered 8, after V lost 3 bases and J lost 5 bases. The V gene's germline CDR1 is SGDLS and CDR2 YYNGEE. The CDR3 nucleotides read TGTGCCAGCAGCGCCCCCGGGACAGGGGCGCACGAGCAGTACTTC. It translates to CASSAPGTGAHEQYF.

This clonotype is medium-sized. This beta chain is an off-target read within a library intended for alpha chains, so its frequency means little. The genes are TRBV10-3 and TRBJ2-3, with 10 bases that match TRBD2. This CDR3 contains 18 residues. The trim removed 0 bases at V and 2 bases at J, leaving 8 bases unmatched. Germline V gene data show CDR1 as ENHRY and CDR2 as SYGVKD. The chain's CDR3 is CAISESVLTSGATDTQYF. In DNA, the CDR3 is TGTGCCATCAGTGAGTCGGTTCTTACTAGCGGGGCCACAGATACGCAGTATTTT.